Reported below is one T cell receptor (beta chain). Its target antigen remains unknown. Per-base qualities were not stored, and no clone one base away is much larger. Using the deep immunoSEQ assay, multiplex PCR amplified TCR CDR3 regions from genomic DNA. For each cell subset, the extracted genomic DNA was distributed evenly across all wells of several immunoSEQ 96-well plates, and each plate served as one replicate. Each replicate PCR for sorted subsets received about 180 ng genomic DNA, equal to about 30,000 T cell genomes. The purified libraries were quantified using a Qubit 3.0 fluorometer, sized with a Bioanalyzer 2100, and then quantified again using the KAPA Library Quantification kit. Every immunoSEQ 96-well plate was sequenced on a separate single-read 150-cycle Illumina NextSeq 550 flow cell. As for the original processing: Because the immunoSEQ output held only junctional sequences and lacked quality scores, the filtering could not match the filtering applied to full-length reads. To assign V/J genes and CDR3, sequences were annotated using PyIR, a Python wrapper for IgBLAST v1.9, with IMGT germline references. Reads were removed for weak V/J assignments (E-value above 1e-6), missing CDR3, stop codons, out-of-frame junctions, or ambiguous translated residues. V3J clonotypes were defined as sequences sharing the same inferred V gene, J gene, and CDR3 amino acid sequence. To compute the percentage overlap between repertoires, the number of shared unique clonotypes was divided by the size of the smaller repertoire. Richness of each repertoire was evaluated using RTK rarefaction, the Chao1 estimator, and Recon v2.1 estimates of unobserved clonotypes. Generation probabilities for all TCRbeta clonotypes obtained by the gDNA method from a handful of donors were computed using OLGA. TCRdb holds this immuneACCESS table with in-frame rearrangements only. Some clones are missing; in checked studies, unresolved V genes explain under half, and the rest has no known cause. Clone size and V and J calls were adopted from that table, with D and trimming inferred from the DNA. This sample gives nearly 1,000,000 clones in total; 76% of them show up just once. About 1.5% of the sample is taken by the ten largest.

Donors were healthy HIV-negative adults with no recently reported acute infections or vaccinations. Every donor was a Caucasian adult living in Nashville, Tennessee, USA. CD4+ T cells were enriched through magnetic negative selection, after which naive cells were positively selected on CD45RA and the remaining negative fraction served as the memory subset. Blood was collected by leukapheresis, and PBMCs were isolated by Ficoll-Histopaque density gradient centrifugation and then cryopreserved in liquid nitrogen vapor phase. Purity and quantity of every magnetically sorted T cell population were checked by analytical flow cytometry. From each sorted fraction, genomic DNA was isolated and quantified by UV absorbance on a Nanodrop 2000c. The data originate from a study of shared clonotypes between healthy human individuals (dated by TCRdb to the early 2020s). Broadly, across the study: The cohort comprised a couple of women and a few men aged 18 to 49 years. For each donor, three plates each were used for CD4 naive and CD4 memory, two plates were used for CD8 naive, and one plate was used for CD8 memory. The study deeply sequenced blood TCR repertoires of 5 or 6 healthy adults to estimate repertoire size and the extent of clonotype sharing between individuals. To increase sequencing depth and limit assay-specific biases, TCR repertoire library preparation and sequencing were carried out by different laboratories using diverse techniques. Each donor's leukapheresis produced roughly between about 0.9 and 9.5 billion PBMCs.

Overall results and qualifications from the work: Incomplete sequencing was indicated by rarefaction of sorted-subset datasets, despite the large sequencing depth. Larger estimated clonotype richness was generally found for naive subsets than for memory subsets. Higher generation probabilities were observed for clonotypes shared by all four sorted-subset donors than for non-shared clonotypes. Pairwise subsampling led to the expectation that sequencing depth would affect the degree of clonotype sharing among donors. Sampling was restricted to blood, and TCR repertoires in tissues likely differ from the TCR repertoires found in blood. The small number of donors limited the genetic and exposure-history diversity represented. About 5% of naive CD4, 3.5% of naive CD8, approximately 2.2% of memory CD4, and less than 0.45% of memory CD8 clonotypes were shared across several donors.

There are 13 amino acids in the CDR3, from cysteine to phenylalanine inclusive. Of all the DNA, just the CDR3 is kept, 39 bases in frame from base 1. V loses 2 bases, J loses 3 bases, and the germline ends lie 7 bases apart. CDR1 and CDR2 are drawn from the germline V gene: MNHNS, SASEGT. The specimen was memory CD4+ T cells sorted from blood. Explained via the paper, the cell subset or site label denotes: CD45RA-negative fraction. The chain couples TRBV6-1 to TRBJ1-2; confidence is insufficient to name the D gene. The TCR comes from a man between 18 and 29 years old in good health. The CDR3 region: CASSENGDYGYTF. The DNA sequence follows: TGTGCCAGCAGTGAAAACGGGGACTATGGCTACACCTTC.